The 9 T cell receptor beta chains below were found in one sample sequenced in a study of neurological immune-mediated disorders. Via MiXCR, TCRdb re-called the 5' RACE reads, giving one row per CDR3 protein. The sample lists about 58,000 distinct CDR3 sequences, more than 3% seen once, with 6% to 8% in the top ten. Sequencing was performed on PBMCs. All receptors come from a woman aged 55-70 years with multiple sclerosis.

This clonotype was counted ten times or more. The chain combines TRBV20-1 with TRBJ2-2; TRBD2 matches 9 bases. Per germline, CDR1 DFQATT and CDR2 SNEGSKA (reference sequence). V lost 5 bases, J lost 5 bases, and 15 bases stayed unmatched. The CDR3 sequence is 17 residues long. CDR3 protein: CSARDRSGRRVTGELFF. CDR3 bases: TGCAGTGCTCGGGACCGTAGCGGGAGAAGGGTGACCGGGGAGCTGTTTTTT.

This clonotype has a count of ten or more. The V call is TRBV6-2 or TRBV6-3, the J call TRBJ2-3; no clear D. Trimming cost V 1 base and J 0 bases, with 2 bases left between them. Per germline, CDR1 MNHEY and CDR2 SVGEGT. The CDR3 spans 13 residues. As DNA, the CDR3 is TGTGCCAGCAGTTACTTGAGCACAGATACGCAGTATTTT. This translates into CASSYLSTDTQYF.

This clonotype has ten or more counts. The rearrangement joins TRBV5-5 to TRBJ2-2; 9 bases map to TRBD2. Germline CDR1 reads SGHKS; CDR2 reads YYEKEE (reference sequence). The CDR3 contains 15 residues. V lost 5 bases and J lost 8; bases outside the gene matches: 10. CDR3 amino acids: CASRPPGLALGELFF. The CDR3 bases are TGTGCCAGCAGACCCCCGGGACTAGCTCTTGGGGAGCTGTTTTTT. Drawing the rest from reference TRBV5-5 and TRBJ2-2, the complete variable domain is DAGVTQSPTHLIKTRGQQVTLRCSPISGHKSVSWYQQVLGQGPQFIFQYYEKEERGRGNFPDRFSARQFPNYSSELNVNALLLGDSALYLCASRPPGLALGELFFGEGSRLTVL.

This clonotype was recorded many times. V usage is TRBV7-6 and J usage is TRBJ2-5, with unresolved D. Germline CDR1 is SGHVS and CDR2 is FNYEAQ. The CDR3 is 13 residues long. The ends were cut back, 0 bases at V and 5 bases at J, with 7 bases in the middle. CDR3 sequence reads: CASSLAPRETQYF. The CDR3 DNA is TGTGCCAGCAGCTTAGCTCCCCGGGAGACCCAGTACTTC.

This clonotype was seen at least ten times. The chain has TRBV4-3 and TRBJ2-1, with 12 bases lining up with TRBD1. The CDR3 consists of 16 residues. V dropped 3 bases and J dropped 7; count of bases not matched to a gene: 7. Germline CDR1 is LGHNA and CDR2 is YSLEER. The CDR3 spells CASSHGTGGAVNEQFF. The CDR3 DNA follows: TGCGCCAGCAGCCATGGGACAGGGGGCGCCGTGAATGAGCAGTTCTTC.

This clonotype was seen at least ten times. This chain joins TRBV6-5 and TRBJ1-1, with D possibly TRBD1 on 6 matching bases. CDR3 length: 14 amino acids. Deletions cut 5 bases from V and 2 bases from J, with 12 bases between. Germline V CDR1 and CDR2: MNHEY, SVGAGI. The CDR3 region has the DNA TGTGCCAGCAGTGAAAGACAGGTCAACACTGAAGCTTTCTTT. Translating it yields CASSERQVNTEAFF.

This clonotype was seen ten or more times. The DNA for the CDR3 is TGCAGTGCTAGAGGGAACAGGGACACTGAAGCTTTCTTT. This translates into CSARGNRDTEAFF. The chain combines TRBV20-1 with TRBJ1-1, with D maybe TRBD1 (6 bases). Germline CDR1 DFQATT, CDR2 SNEGSKA (reference sequence). CDR3 length: 13 amino acids. The ends were cut back, 1 base at V and 3 bases at J, with 9 bases in the middle.

This clonotype came up many times. The chain combines TRBV20-1 with TRBJ2-7, with TRBD2 as a possible D gene (6 bases). V shed 6 bases and J shed 1 base, with 13 bases lying between them. The CDR3 runs to 13 residues. Germline CDR1 reads DFQATT; CDR2 reads SNEGSKA (reference sequence). CDR3 residues: CSAKRAGSYEQYF. As DNA, the CDR3 is TGCAGTGCGAAGAGGGCGGGGTCCTACGAGCAGTACTTC.

This clonotype has at least ten counts. This chain links TRBV5-1 with TRBJ1-1; 8 bases line up with TRBD1. The germline gives CDR1 SGHRS, CDR2 YFSETQ. The CDR3 runs 14 residues. J was trimmed by 3 bases and V by 5 bases; bases with no gene match: 6. The CDR3 here is CASRPGGLDTEAFF. CDR3 in DNA: TGCGCCAGCAGACCAGGGGGCTTGGACACTGAAGCTTTCTTT.